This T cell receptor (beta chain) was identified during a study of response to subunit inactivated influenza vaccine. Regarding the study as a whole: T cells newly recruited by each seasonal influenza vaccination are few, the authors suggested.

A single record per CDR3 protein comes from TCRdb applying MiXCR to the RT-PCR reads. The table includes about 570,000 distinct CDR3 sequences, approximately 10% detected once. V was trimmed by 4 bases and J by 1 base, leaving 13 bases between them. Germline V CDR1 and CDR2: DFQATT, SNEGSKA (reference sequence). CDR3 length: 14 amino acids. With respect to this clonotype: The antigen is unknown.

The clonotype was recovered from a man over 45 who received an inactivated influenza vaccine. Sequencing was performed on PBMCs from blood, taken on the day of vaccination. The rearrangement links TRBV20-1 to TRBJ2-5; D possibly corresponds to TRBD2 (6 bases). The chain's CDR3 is CSATTRYGQETQYF. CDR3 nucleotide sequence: TGCAGTGCTACGACTAGATACGGCCAAGAGACCCAGTACTTC.